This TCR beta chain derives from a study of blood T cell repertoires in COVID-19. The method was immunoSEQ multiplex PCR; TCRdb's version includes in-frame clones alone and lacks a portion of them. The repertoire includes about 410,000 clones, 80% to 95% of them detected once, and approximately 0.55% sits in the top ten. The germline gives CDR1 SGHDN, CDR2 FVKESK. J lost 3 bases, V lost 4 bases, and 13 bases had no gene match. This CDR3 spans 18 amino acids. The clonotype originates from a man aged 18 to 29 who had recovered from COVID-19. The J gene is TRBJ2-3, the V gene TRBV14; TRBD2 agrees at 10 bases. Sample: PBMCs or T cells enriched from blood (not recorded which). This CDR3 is CASSPSYWGLARTDTQYF. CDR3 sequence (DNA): TGTGCCAGCAGCCCTTCCTATTGGGGACTAGCGAGGACAGATACGCAGTATTTT. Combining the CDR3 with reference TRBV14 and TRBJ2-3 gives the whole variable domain EAGVTQFPSHSVIEKGQTVTLRCDPISGHDNLYWYRRVMGKEIKFLLHFVKESKQDESGMPNNRFLAERTGGTYSTLKVQPAELEDSGVYFCASSPSYWGLARTDTQYFGPGTRLTVL.